This TCR beta chain was captured in a study of shared clonotypes between healthy human individuals. Method: immunoSEQ multiplex PCR; TCRdb's copy keeps in-frame clones and lacks some. The sample contains fewer than 1.8 million clones, 98% of which appear only once. Division of CD4+ cells produced a CD45RA+ naive subset and a CD45RA-negative memory subset. V was shortened by 3 bases and J by 4 bases, with 17 bases between the two germline ends. This CDR3 is built from 15 residues. The V gene's germline CDR1 is SGDLS and CDR2 YYNGEE. This chain joins TRBV9 and TRBJ2-7; the D gene could be TRBD1 or TRBD2 (5 bases each). The sample consisted of naive CD4+ T cells sorted from blood. Subset denoted: CD45RA+ positively selected. This sequence originates from a man younger than 40 in good health. CDR3: CASSGGDPQLYEQYF. DNA for the CDR3: TGTGCCAGCAGCGGTGGGGACCCTCAGTTATACGAGCAGTACTTC.